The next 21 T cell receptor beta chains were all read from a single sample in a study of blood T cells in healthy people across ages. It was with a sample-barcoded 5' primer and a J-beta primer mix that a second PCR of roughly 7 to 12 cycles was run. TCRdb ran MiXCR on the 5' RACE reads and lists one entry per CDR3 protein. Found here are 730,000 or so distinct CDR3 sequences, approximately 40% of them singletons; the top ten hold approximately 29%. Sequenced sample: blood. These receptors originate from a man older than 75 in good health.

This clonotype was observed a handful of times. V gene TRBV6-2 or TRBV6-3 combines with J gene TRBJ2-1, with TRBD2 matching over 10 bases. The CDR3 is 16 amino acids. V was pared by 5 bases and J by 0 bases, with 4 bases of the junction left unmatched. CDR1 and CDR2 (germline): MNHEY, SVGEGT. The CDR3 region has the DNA TGTGCCAGCAGTGCCAGACTAGCGGGCTCCTACAATGAGCAGTTCTTC. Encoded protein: CASSARLAGSYNEQFF.

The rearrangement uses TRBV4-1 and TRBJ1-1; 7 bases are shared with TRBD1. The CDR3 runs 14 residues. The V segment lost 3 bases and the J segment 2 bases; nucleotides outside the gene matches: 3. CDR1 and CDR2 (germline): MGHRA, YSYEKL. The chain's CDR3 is CASSQTGINTEAFF. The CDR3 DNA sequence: TGCGCCAGCAGCCAGACAGGGATTAACACTGAAGCTTTCTTT.

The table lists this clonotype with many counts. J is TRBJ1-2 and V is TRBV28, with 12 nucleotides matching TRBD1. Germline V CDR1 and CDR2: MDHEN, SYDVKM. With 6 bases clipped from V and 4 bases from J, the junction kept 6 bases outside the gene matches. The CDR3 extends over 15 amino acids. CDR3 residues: CASRDGTGGFYGYTF. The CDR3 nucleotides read TGTGCCAGCAGAGATGGGACAGGGGGCTTCTATGGCTACACCTTC.

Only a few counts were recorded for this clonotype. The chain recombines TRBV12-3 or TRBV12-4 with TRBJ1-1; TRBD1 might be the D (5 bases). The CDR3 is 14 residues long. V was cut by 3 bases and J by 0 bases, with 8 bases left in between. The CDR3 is CASSFGTVNTEAFF. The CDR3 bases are TGTGCCAGCAGTTTTGGGACGGTGAACACTGAAGCTTTCTTT.

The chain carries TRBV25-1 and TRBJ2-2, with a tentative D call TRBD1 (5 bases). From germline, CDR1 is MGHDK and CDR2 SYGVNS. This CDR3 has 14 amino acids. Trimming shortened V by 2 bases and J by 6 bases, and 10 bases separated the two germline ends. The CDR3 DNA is TGTGCCAGCAGTGAAGCCAGGGTCGCCGGGGAGCTGTTTTTT. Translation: CASSEARVAGELFF.

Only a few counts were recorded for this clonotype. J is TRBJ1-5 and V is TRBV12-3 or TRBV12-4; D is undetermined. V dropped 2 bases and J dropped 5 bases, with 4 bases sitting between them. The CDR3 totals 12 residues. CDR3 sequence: CASSLLYQPQHF. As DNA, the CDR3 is TGTGCCAGCAGTTTACTTTATCAGCCCCAGCATTTT.

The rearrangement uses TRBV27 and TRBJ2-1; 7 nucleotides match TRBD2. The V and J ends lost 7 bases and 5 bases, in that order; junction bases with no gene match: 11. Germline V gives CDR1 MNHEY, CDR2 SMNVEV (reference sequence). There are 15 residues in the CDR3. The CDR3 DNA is TGTGCCAGCACCCTCCTGGGTGGGAGGGACAATGAGCAGTTCTTC. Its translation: CASTLLGGRDNEQFF.

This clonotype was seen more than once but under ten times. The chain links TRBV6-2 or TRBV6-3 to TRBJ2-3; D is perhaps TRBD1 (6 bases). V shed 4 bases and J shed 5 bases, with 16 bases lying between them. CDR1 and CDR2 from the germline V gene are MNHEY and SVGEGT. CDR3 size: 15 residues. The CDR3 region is CASSSRGLDGDTQYF. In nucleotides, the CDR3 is TGTGCCAGCAGTTCCAGGGGTCTCGACGGAGATACGCAGTATTTT.

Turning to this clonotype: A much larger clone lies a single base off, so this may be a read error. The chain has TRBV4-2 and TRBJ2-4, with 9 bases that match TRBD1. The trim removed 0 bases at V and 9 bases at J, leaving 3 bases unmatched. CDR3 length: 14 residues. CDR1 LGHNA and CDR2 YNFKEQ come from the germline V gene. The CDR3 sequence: CASSQEQGASIQYF. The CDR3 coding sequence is TGTGCCAGCAGCCAAGAACAGGGGGCGAGCATTCAGTACTTC.

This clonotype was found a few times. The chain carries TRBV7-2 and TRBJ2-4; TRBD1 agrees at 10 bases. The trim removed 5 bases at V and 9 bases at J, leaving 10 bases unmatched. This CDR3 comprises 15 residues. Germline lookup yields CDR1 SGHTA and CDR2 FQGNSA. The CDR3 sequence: CASSPRATGGGIQYF. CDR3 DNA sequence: TGTGCCAGCAGCCCCCGGGCGACAGGGGGCGGCATTCAGTACTTC.

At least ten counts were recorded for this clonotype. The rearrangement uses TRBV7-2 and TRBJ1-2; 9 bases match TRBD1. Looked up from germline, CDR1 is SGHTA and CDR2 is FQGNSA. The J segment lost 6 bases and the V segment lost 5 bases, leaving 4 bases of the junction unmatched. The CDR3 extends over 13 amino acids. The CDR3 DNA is TGTGCCAGCAGCGGACAGGGGAGAGATGGCTACACCTTC. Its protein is CASSGQGRDGYTF.

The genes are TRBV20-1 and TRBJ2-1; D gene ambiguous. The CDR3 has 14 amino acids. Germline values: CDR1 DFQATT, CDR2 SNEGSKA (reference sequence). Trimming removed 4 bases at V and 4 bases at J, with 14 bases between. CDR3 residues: CSANPPGRYNEQFF. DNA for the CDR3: TGCAGTGCTAACCCCCCAGGTCGTTACAATGAGCAGTTCTTC.

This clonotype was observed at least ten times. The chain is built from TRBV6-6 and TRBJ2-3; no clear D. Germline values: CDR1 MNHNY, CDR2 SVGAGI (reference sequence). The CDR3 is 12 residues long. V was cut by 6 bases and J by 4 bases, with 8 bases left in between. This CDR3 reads CASRPRPDTQYF. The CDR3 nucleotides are TGTGCCAGCAGACCCCGACCAGATACGCAGTATTTT.

The CDR3 bases are TGCAGCCTCCCCAAAGTGCCGCCGACAGGGCAGAATGAGCAGTTCTTC. This gives the protein CSLPKVPPTGQNEQFF. This chain joins TRBV20-1 and TRBJ2-1, with 7 bases fitting TRBD1. The CDR3 consists of 16 residues. Germline CDR1 reads DFQATT; CDR2 reads SNEGSKA (reference sequence).

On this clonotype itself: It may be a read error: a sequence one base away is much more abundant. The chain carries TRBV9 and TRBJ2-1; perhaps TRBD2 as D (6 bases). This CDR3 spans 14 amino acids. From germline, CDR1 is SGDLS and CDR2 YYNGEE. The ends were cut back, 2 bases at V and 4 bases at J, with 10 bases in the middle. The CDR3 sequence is CASSVGTSYNEQFF. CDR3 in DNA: TGTGCCAGCAGCGTTGGGACTTCTTACAATGAGCAGTTCTTC.

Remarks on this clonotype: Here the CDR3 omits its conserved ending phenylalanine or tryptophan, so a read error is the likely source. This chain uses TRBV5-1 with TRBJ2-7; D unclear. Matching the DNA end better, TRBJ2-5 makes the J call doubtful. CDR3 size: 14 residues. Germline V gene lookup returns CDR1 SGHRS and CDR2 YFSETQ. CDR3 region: CASSLGLNKETQYL. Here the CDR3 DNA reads TGCGCCAGCAGCTTGGGACTGAACAAAGAGACCCAGTACTTA.

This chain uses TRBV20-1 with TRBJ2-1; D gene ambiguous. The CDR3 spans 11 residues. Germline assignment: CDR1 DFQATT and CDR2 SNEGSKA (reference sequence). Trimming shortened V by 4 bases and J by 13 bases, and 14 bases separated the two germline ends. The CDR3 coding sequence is TGCAGTGCTACTAATGTGAAGACCCAGTTCTTC. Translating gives CSATNVKTQFF.

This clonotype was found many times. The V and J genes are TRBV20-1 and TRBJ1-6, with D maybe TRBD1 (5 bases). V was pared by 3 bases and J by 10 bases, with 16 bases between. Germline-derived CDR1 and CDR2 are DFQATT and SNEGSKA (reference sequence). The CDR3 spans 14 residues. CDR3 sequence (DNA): TGCAGTGCTAGTAACAGGATCCCACGCTCACCCCTCCACTTT. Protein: CSASNRIPRSPLHF.

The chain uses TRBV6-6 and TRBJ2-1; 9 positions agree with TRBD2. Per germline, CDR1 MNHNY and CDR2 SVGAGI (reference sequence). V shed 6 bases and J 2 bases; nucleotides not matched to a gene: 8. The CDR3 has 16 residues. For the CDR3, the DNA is TGTGCCAGCAGCAGGACTAGCGAAAAAACCTACAATGAGCAGTTCTTC. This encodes CASSRTSEKTYNEQFF.

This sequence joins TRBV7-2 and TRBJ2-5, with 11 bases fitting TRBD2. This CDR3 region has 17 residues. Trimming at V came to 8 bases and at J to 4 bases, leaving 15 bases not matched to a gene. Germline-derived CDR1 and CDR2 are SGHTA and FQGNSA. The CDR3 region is CASAPGRLAGIGETQYF. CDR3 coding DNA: TGTGCCAGCGCCCCCGGAAGACTAGCGGGGATTGGAGAGACCCAGTACTTC.

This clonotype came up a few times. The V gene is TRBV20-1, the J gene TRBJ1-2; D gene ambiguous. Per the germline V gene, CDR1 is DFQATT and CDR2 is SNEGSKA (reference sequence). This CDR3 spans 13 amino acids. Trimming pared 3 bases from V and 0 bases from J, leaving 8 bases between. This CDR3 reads CSARAHPNYGYTF. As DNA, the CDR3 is TGCAGTGCTAGGGCGCACCCTAACTATGGCTACACCTTC.